This T cell receptor beta chain was sequenced for a study of cytomegalovirus exposure and HLA in healthy donors. Germline CDR1 and CDR2: SNHLY and FYNNEI. J gave up 0 bases and V 6 bases, and 5 bases lay outside the gene matches. There are 15 residues in the CDR3. Note on this clone: The antigen is unknown.

Findings of the study overall: Subsequent analysis showed first-cohort TCR clusters tending to co-occur in around 110 validation repertoires. Most TCR sequences were uncommon, yet certain public TCRs appeared in many donors.

Measured with immunoSEQ multiplex PCR; TCRdb has only the in-frame clones, and not every one. The table lists about 160,000 clones, nearly 90% of them singletons, with 9% to 12% in the top ten. Sequenced: PBMCs. This TCR derives from a young woman in good health and CMV-seropositive. The rearrangement links TRBV2 to TRBJ1-5; 7 positions agree with TRBD1. The chain's CDR3 is CASRGQTYSNQPQHF. The CDR3, as DNA: TGTGCCAGCAGGGGACAGACCTATAGCAATCAGCCCCAGCATTTT.